This T cell receptor (beta chain) was recorded in a study of cytomegalovirus exposure and HLA in healthy donors (dated by TCRdb to the late 2010s). Notes on the research overall: The 670 or so repertoires of the first cohort and the 95 to 150 validation repertoires were produced on the same platform, according to a later analysis. The study aimed to test whether cataloging public T cell receptors could reveal signatures of past pathogen exposure. Along with the approximately 670-subject first cohort, a separate validation cohort of over 90 different subjects was used. To predict cytomegalovirus infection status, the study brought together high-throughput TCR immunosequencing, statistical association of individual TCRs with disease status, and machine learning.

About this clone: Its antigen target is currently unknown. No clone much larger than this one lies a single base away; base qualities are absent.

Separate from the approximately 730-subject first cohort, the validation cohort of some 130 subjects was the group to which the donors belonged. The library came from the immunoSEQ multiplex PCR assay. The authors' analysis ran thus. To diagnose cytomegalovirus status from the catalog of TCR beta chain sequences, a statistical classification framework was built. The table comes from immuneACCESS by way of TCRdb, which keeps in-frame sequences with V and J called. Part of the clones is missing from these tables; in studies checked, under half for an unresolved V gene and the rest for unknown reasons. V, J and clone size are taken as reported in that table, and D and trimming were inferred from the DNA itself. This sample holds 200,000 or so clones; about nine tenths were observed only once. Together, the top ten hold more than 1.5% of the sample. V ends up 3 bases short and J 15 bases short, with an unmatched junction base count of 8. As encoded in the germline V gene, CDR1 is SGHTA while CDR2 is FQGTGA. The CDR3 has 12 amino acids, counting the end cysteine and phenylalanine. Only CDR3 DNA remains: 36 bases, in frame from the first base.

What the work shows at the level of the full study, not this receptor alone: The classifier was reported to diagnose cytomegalovirus status with high specificity and sensitivity in both the original and validation cohorts. The validation cohort had no HLA typing available for a later analysis, so co-occurrence within that cohort was assessed over all 110 or so repertoires. In vitro tests confirmed that three of the cytomegalovirus-associated TCR beta chains recognize cytomegalovirus antigens. Most TCR sequences were observed very rarely across donors, whereas some public TCRs were present in many individuals. Subsequent analysis determined that TCRs grouped into clusters in the first cohort also showed a tendency toward co-occurrence across the 90 to 150 validation repertoires, and 85% to 95% of cluster scores exceeded 0. The authors suggested that the approach could potentially be generalized to other disease states and immunological phenotypes. In the study, approximately 160 TCR beta chains were listed as associated with cytomegalovirus.

The chain uses TRBV7-3 and TRBJ2-1, with TRBD1 identical over 7 junction bases. The receptor was derived from a woman aged 18-30 years in good health and CMV-seropositive. The source material was PBMCs. Here is the DNA: TGTGCCAGCAGCTTTTCCCAGGACAGGTGGTTCTTC. The resulting protein is CASSFSQDRWFF.